The following is a T cell receptor (beta chain) sequence with its context. This sample stems from a study of T cell changes during pregnancy in multiple sclerosis. Assay used: immunoSEQ multiplex PCR; TCRdb lists only in-frame clones, some missing. This sample has tens of thousands of clones; over 85% occur once, and the top ten carry approximately 2.1%. The CDR3 spans 14 residues. Germline V gives CDR1 SGHTA, CDR2 FQGNSA. Losses at the gene ends were 2 bases for V and 8 bases for J; bases not matched to a gene: 6. The sequence derives from a female donor in good health, enrolled as a control in a pregnancy study. The sample was peripheral blood, taken in the second trimester of pregnancy. This chain connects TRBV7-2 to TRBJ1-3; 7 bases are shared with TRBD1. The CDR3 spells CASSLRTGVDTIYF. CDR3 DNA: TGTGCCAGCAGCTTACGGACAGGCGTAGACACCATATATTTT.